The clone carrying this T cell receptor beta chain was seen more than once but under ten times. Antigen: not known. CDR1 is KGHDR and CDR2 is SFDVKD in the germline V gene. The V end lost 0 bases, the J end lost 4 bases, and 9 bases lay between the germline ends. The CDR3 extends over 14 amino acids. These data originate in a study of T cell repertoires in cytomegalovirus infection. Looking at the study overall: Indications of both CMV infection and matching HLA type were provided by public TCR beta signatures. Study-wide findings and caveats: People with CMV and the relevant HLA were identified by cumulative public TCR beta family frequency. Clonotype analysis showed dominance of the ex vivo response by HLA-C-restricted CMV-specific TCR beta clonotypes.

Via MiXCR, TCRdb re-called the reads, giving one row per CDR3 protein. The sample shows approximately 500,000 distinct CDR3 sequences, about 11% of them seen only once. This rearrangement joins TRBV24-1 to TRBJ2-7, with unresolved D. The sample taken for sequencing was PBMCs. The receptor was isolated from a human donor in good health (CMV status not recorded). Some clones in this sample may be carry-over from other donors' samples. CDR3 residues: CATSDLMAPYEQYF. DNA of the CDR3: TGTGCCACCAGTGATTTGATGGCTCCATACGAGCAGTACTTC.